The following is a T cell receptor beta chain sequence with its context. This entry comes from a study of blood T cell repertoires in COVID-19. V was pared by 6 bases and J by 6 bases, with 20 bases between. Germline V gene lookup returns CDR1 MNHEY and CDR2 SVGAGI. The CDR3 length is 15 residues. Produced via immunoSEQ multiplex PCR; TCRdb's table is partial and in-frame only. Of 150,000 to 250,000 clones in the sample, roughly 92% were seen once. Specimen: peripheral blood. The genes are TRBV6-5 and TRBJ1-1; D gene unclear. The sequence was obtained from a man aged 30-40 years with COVID-19, enrolled during active disease. The CDR3 DNA sequence: TGTGCCAGCAGGGAGGAGAGAGGGTATGGGGCTGAAGCTTTCTTT. Its protein is CASREERGYGAEAFF.